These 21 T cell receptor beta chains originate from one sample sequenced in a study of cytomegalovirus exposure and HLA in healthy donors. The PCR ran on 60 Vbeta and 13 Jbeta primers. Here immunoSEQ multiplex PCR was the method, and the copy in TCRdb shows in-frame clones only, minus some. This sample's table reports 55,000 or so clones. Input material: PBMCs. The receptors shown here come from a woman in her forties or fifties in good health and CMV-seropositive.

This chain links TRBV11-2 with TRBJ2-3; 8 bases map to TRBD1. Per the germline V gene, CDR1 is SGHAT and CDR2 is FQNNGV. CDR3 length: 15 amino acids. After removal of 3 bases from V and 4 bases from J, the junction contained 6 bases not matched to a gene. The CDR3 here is CASSFYRGTADTQYF. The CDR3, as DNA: TGTGCCAGCAGCTTCTACAGGGGGACCGCAGATACGCAGTATTTT. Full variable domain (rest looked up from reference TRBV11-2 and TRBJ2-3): EAGVAQSPRYKIIEKRQSVAFWCNPISGHATLYWYQQILGQGPKLLIQFQNNGVVDDSQLPKDRFSAERLKGVDSTLKIQPAKLEDSAVYLCASSFYRGTADTQYFGPGTRLTVL.

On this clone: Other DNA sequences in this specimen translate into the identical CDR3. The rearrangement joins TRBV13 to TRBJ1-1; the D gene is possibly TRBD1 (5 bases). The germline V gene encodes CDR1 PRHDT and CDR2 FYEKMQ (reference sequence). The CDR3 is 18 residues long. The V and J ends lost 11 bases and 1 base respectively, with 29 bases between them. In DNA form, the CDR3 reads TGTGCCTTTAGCCAGGGAGGAGGATGGTTCCCTCAGAACACTGAAGCTTTCTTT. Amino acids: CAFSQGGGWFPQNTEAFF.

The CDR3: CASSSRTLMSQYF. The CDR3 coding sequence is TGTGCCAGCAGTTCTAGGACTCTTATGTCGCAGTATTTT. This chain links TRBV5-6 with TRBJ2-3; a possible D gene is TRBD2 (5 bases). The CDR3 has 13 amino acids. Looked up from germline, CDR1 is SGHDT and CDR2 is YYEEEE. The ends were cut back, 5 bases at V and 10 bases at J, with 17 bases in the middle.

The CDR3 sequence is CAAATSNTEAFF. The CDR3 DNA reads TGTGCCGCTGCGACATCTAACACTGAAGCTTTCTTT. This sequence joins TRBV6-5 and TRBJ1-1, with unresolved D. Per the germline V gene, CDR1 is MNHEY and CDR2 is SVGAGI. With 11 bases removed from V and 2 bases from J, the gap between germline ends came to 12 bases. The CDR3 is 12 amino acids.

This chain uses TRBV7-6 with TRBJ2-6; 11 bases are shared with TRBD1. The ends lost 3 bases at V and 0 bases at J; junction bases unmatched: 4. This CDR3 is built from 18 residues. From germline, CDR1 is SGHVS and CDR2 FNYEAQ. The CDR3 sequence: CASSFRGQGVSGANVLTF. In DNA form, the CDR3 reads TGTGCCAGCAGCTTTCGGGGACAGGGGGTCTCTGGGGCCAACGTCCTGACTTTC.

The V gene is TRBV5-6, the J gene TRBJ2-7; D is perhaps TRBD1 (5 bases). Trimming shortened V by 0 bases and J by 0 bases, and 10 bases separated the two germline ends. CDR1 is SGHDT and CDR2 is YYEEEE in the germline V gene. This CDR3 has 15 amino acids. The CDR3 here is CASSLAQGSSYEQYF. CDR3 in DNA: TGTGCCAGCAGCTTGGCGCAGGGAAGCTCCTACGAGCAGTACTTC.

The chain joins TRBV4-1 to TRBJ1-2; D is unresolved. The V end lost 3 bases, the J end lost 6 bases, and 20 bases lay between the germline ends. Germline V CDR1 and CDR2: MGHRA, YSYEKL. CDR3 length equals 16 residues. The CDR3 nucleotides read TGCGCCAGCAGCCACCTCCCCCCGGGAGGTGGAGATGGCTACACCTTC. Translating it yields CASSHLPPGGGDGYTF.

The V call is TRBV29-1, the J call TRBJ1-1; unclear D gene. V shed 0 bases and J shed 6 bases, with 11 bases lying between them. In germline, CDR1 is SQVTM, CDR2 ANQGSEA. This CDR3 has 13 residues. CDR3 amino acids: CSVEDESGSEAFF. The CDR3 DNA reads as TGCAGCGTTGAAGACGAGTCGGGTTCTGAAGCTTTCTTT. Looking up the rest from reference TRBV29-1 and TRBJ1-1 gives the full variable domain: SAVISQKPSRDICQRGTSLTIQCQVDSQVTMMFWYRQQPGQSLTLIATANQGSEATYESGFVIDKFPISRPNLTFSTLTVSNMSPEDSSIYLCSVEDESGSEAFFGQGTRLTVV.

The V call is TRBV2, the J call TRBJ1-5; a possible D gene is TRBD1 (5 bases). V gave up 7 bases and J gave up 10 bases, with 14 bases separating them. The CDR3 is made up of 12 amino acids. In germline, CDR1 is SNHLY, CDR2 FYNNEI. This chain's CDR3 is CASKGEVLPQHF. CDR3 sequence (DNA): TGTGCCAGCAAAGGGGAGGTTTTACCCCAGCATTTT.

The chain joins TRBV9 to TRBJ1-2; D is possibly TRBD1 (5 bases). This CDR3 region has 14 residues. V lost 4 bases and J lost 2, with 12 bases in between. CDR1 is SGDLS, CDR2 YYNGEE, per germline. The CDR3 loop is CASSPPDSNYGYTF. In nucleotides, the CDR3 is TGTGCCAGCAGCCCGCCCGACAGCAACTATGGCTACACCTTC.

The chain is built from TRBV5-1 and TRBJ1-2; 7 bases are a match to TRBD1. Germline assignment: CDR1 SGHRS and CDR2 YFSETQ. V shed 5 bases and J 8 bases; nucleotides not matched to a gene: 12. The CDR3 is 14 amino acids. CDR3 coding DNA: TGCGCCAGCAGTAGGGGACAGAGGACGGGGGGCTACACCTTC. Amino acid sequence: CASSRGQRTGGYTF.

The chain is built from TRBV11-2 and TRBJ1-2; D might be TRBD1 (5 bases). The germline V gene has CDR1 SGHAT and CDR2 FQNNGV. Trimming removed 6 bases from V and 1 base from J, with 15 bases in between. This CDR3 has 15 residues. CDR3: CASSHPGGGNYGYTF. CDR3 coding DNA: TGTGCCAGCAGTCATCCCGGGGGGGGTAACTATGGCTACACCTTC.

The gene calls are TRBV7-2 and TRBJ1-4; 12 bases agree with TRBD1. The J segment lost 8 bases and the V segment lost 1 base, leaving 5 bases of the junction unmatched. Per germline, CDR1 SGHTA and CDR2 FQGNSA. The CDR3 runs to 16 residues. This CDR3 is CASSLGGQGAREKLFF. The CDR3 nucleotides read TGTGCCAGCAGCTTAGGGGGACAGGGGGCAAGGGAAAAACTGTTTTTT. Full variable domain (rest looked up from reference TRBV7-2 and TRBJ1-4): GAGVSQSPSNKVTEKGKDVELRCDPISGHTALYWYRQSLGQGLEFLIYFQGNSAPDKSGLPSDRFSAERTGGSVSTLTIQRTQQEDSAVYLCASSLGGQGAREKLFFGSGTQLSVL.

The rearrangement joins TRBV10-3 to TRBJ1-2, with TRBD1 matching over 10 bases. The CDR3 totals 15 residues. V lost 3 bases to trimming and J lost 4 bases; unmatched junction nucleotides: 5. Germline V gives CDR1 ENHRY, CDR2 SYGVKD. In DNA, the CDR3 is TGTGCCATCAGTGACCGACAGGGGGCGGTCTATGGCTACACCTTC. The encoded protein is CAISDRQGAVYGYTF.

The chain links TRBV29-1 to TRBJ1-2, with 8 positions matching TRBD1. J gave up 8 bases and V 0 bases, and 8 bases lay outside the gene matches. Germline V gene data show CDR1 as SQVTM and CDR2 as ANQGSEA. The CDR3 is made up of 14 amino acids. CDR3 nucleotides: TGCAGCGTTGAAGATCCGCAGGGGGCGCGAGGCTACACCTTC. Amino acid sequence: CSVEDPQGARGYTF. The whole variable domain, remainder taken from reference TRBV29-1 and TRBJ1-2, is SAVISQKPSRDICQRGTSLTIQCQVDSQVTMMFWYRQQPGQSLTLIATANQGSEATYESGFVIDKFPISRPNLTFSTLTVSNMSPEDSSIYLCSVEDPQGARGYTFGSGTRLTVV.

CDR3 nucleotides: TGCGCCAGCAGCTTGGTTACTAGCGGGAAAAACTACAATGAGCAGTTCTTC. It specifies CASSLVTSGKNYNEQFF. V gene TRBV5-1 combines with J gene TRBJ2-1; 10 nucleotides match TRBD2. CDR1 SGHRS and CDR2 YFSETQ come from the germline V gene. CDR3 length: 17 residues. Germline trimming cut 0 bases from V and 3 bases from J; bases unmatched to any gene: 6.

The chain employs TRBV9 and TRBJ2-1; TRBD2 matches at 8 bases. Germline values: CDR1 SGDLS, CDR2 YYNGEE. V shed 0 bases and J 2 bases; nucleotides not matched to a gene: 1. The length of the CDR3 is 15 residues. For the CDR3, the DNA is TGTGCCAGCAGCGTAGGGCGGGAGGCCTACAATGAGCAGTTCTTC. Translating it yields CASSVGREAYNEQFF.

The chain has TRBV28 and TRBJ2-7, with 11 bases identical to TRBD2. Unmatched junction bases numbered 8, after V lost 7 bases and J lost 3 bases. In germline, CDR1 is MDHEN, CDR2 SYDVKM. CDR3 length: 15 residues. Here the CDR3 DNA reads TGTGCCAGCACCTATACCGGGACTAGCGGCTACGAGCAGTACTTC. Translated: CASTYTGTSGYEQYF.

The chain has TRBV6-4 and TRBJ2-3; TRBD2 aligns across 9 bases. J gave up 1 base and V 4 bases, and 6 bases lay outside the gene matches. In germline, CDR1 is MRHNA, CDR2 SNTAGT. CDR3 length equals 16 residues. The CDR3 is CASSGSASGGTDTQYF. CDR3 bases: TGTGCCAGCAGTGGAAGTGCTAGCGGGGGCACAGATACGCAGTATTTT.

CDR3 sequence: CASSVAQLGQINQPQHF. The CDR3 bases are TGTGCCAGCAGCGTAGCTCAGTTGGGACAGATCAATCAGCCCCAGCATTTT. The chain uses TRBV9 and TRBJ1-5; 7 bases are a match to TRBD1. The CDR3 loop spans 17 amino acids. The V segment lost 0 bases and the J segment 3 bases; nucleotides outside the gene matches: 9. Germline V gives CDR1 SGDLS, CDR2 YYNGEE.

The CDR3 reads CASNSGTGGSKTQYF. CDR3 coding DNA: TGTGCCAGCAACTCCGGGACAGGGGGCTCGAAGACCCAGTACTTC. The rearrangement uses TRBV6-5 and TRBJ2-5; 12 bases are a match to TRBD1. CDR1 MNHEY and CDR2 SVGAGI come from the germline V gene. This CDR3 contains 15 residues. V shed 7 bases, J shed 6 bases, and the junction held 9 bases outside the gene matches.